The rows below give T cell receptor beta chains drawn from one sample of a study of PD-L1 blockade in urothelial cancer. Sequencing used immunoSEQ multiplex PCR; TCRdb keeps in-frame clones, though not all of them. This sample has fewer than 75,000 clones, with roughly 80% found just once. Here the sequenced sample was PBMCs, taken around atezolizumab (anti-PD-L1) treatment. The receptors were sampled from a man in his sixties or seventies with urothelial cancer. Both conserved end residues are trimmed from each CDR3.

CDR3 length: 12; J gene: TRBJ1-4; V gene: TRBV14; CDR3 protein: ASSLTGVNEKLF
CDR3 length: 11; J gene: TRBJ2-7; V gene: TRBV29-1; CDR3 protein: SAMTGVRYEQY
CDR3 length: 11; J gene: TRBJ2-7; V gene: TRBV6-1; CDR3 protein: ATLTGVVGEQY
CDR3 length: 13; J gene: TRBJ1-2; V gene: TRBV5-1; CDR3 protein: ASSLERGSPSGYT
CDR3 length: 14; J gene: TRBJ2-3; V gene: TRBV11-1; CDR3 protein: ASSTRSGAIQDTQY
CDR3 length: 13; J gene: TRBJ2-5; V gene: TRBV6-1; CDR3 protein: ASQRASGMQETQY
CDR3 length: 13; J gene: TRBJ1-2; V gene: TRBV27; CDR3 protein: ASSSGQGPNYGYT
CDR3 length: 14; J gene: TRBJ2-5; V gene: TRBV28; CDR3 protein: ASSSPGTSVQETQY
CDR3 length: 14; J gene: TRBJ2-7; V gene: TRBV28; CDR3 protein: ASARRKGTNSYEQY
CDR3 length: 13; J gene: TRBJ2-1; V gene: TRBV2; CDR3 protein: ASERELAGAGEQF
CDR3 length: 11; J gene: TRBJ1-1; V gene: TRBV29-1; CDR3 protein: SVEDPREAEAF
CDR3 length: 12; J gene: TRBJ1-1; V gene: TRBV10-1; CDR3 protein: ASSEGQGNTEAF
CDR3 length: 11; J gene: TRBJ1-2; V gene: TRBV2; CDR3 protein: ASSEGQGYGYT
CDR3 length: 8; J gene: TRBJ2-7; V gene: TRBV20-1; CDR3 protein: SAKRNEQY
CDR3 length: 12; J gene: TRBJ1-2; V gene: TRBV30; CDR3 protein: AWSVQGLAYGYT
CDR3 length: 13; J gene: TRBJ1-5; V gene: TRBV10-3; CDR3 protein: AISEGQDSNQPQH
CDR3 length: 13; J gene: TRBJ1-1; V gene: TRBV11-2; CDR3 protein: ASSARGQGNTEAF
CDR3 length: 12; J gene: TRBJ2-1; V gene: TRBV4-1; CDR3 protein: ASSQALASPLLF
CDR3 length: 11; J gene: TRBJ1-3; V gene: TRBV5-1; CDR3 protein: ASSLGTGNTIY
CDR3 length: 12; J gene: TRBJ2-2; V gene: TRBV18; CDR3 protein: ASSRDSNTGELF
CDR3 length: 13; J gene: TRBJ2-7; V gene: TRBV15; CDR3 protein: ATSRDLPGGAEQY
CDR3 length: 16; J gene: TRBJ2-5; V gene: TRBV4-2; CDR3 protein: ASSQGQAGGPGGETQY
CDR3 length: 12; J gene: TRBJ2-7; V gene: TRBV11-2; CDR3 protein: ASRPISSNYEQY
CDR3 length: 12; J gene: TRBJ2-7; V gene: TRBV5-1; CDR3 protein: ASSVGLAEHEQY